The TCR beta chain described here comes from a study of CD8+CD57+ T cells in acquired aplastic anemia. Only one count was recorded for this clonotype. Its antigen remains unknown. Germline V gene sequence: CDR1 MNHEY, CDR2 SVGAGI. CDR3 length: 15 amino acids. V trimming: 6 bases; J trimming: 4 bases; junction bases outside the gene matches: 6. Patients selected for sequencing had displayed CD8+CD57+ cell expansion by flow cytometry. Study results and limitations: Patients and controls were not found to differ significantly in CD8+ Simpson's diversity.

Genomic DNA was employed as the template in profiling TCR beta VDJ and CDR3. From the reads, TCRdb called clonotypes with MiXCR, one entry per CDR3 protein. The sample consists of 200,000 to 300,000 distinct CDR3 sequences, approximately 79% of them appearing once. This receptor was obtained from a human donor with aplastic anemia. This chain links TRBV6-5 with TRBJ1-6; 7 nucleotides align to TRBD1. Sequencing was carried out using sorted CD4+, CD8+, or CD8+CD57+ T cells (not recorded which) from PBMCs. CDR3 loop: CASSQGGHYNSPLHF. CDR3 DNA sequence: TGTGCCAGCAGCCAGGGGGGCCATTATAATTCACCCCTCCACTTT.